What follows are 8 T cell receptor beta chains derived from one specimen sequenced in a study of CD8 T cells in ankylosing spondylitis. The study's findings and limits: Blood from ankylosing spondylitis patients appeared to carry a characteristic roughly eight-variant TCR beta motif.

These receptors lack a known antigen. A single record per CDR3 protein comes from TCRdb applying MiXCR to the 5' RACE reads. This table has just under 550,000 distinct CDR3 sequences, approximately 11% appearing once. Sequenced input: blood, either unsorted or a sorted T cell fraction (not recorded which). Receptor source: a male donor with ankylosing spondylitis.

V usage is TRBV11-2 and J usage is TRBJ2-3, with 13 bases matching TRBD2. The CDR3 totals 15 residues. The ends lost 6 bases at V and 6 bases at J; junction bases unmatched: 6. Per the germline V gene, CDR1 is SGHAT and CDR2 is FQNNGV. CDR3 amino acids: CASRRGLAGLDTQYF. Written as DNA, the CDR3 is TGTGCCAGCAGACGGGGACTAGCGGGATTGGATACGCAGTATTTT. The whole variable domain, filled in from reference TRBV11-2 and TRBJ2-3, reads EAGVAQSPRYKIIEKRQSVAFWCNPISGHATLYWYQQILGQGPKLLIQFQNNGVVDDSQLPKDRFSAERLKGVDSTLKIQPAKLEDSAVYLCASRRGLAGLDTQYFGPGTRLTVL.

The chain combines TRBV6-2 or TRBV6-3 with TRBJ2-1, with D unclear. Looked up from germline, CDR1 is MNHEY and CDR2 is SVGEGT. The CDR3 has 13 amino acids. V was clipped by 10 bases and J by 5 bases, with 15 bases between them. Here the CDR3 DNA reads TGTGCCACCAGACTCTTTCCGCACAATGAGCAGTTCTTC. It yields the protein CATRLFPHNEQFF.

The sample holds many counts of this clonotype. V and J are TRBV24-1 and TRBJ2-5, with 10 bases that match TRBD2. This CDR3 contains 16 residues. The V gene end was trimmed by 3 bases and the J gene end by 1 base; junction bases not matched to a gene: 4. Germline loops: CDR1 KGHDR, CDR2 SFDVKD. CDR3: CATSDLGLASQETQYF. CDR3 DNA sequence: TGTGCCACCAGTGATCTGGGACTAGCGAGCCAAGAGACCCAGTACTTC.

This clonotype was seen a few times. The J gene is TRBJ2-7, the V gene TRBV5-1, with TRBD1 identical over 7 bases. This CDR3 region has 15 residues. Trimming cost V 4 bases and J 1 base; bases outside gene matches: 8. Germline values: CDR1 SGHRS, CDR2 YFSETQ. The CDR3 coding sequence is TGCGCCAGCAGCGCGACAGGGTTGAGGTCCTACGAGCAGTACTTC. Its translation: CASSATGLRSYEQYF.

This clonotype was observed a handful of times. This sequence joins TRBV20-1 and TRBJ2-2, with 8 bases identical to TRBD2. The CDR3 length is 15 residues. The ends lost 0 bases at V and 6 bases at J; junction bases unmatched: 6. Germline V gene lookup returns CDR1 DFQATT and CDR2 SNEGSKA (reference sequence). CDR3 region: CSARDLGRASGELFF. The CDR3 bases are TGCAGTGCTAGAGATCTCGGGAGGGCCTCCGGGGAGCTGTTTTTT.

The chain couples TRBV20-1 to TRBJ2-1; possible D gene TRBD2, 6 bases. Per the germline V gene, CDR1 is DFQATT and CDR2 is SNEGSKA (reference sequence). The CDR3 is made up of 13 amino acids. Between the trimmed V and J ends, which lost 3 bases and 4 bases, there was a span of 10 bases. CDR3 sequence: CSASGTEYNEQFF. CDR3 sequence (DNA): TGCAGTGCTAGTGGGACTGAATACAATGAGCAGTTCTTC.

About this clonotype itself: Just one base apart from a much larger clone, this may be a read error. Given the absence of the conserved phenylalanine or tryptophan at the CDR3 end, a read error is likely. The chain is built from TRBV5-1 and TRBJ1-5; 8 bases agree with TRBD1. Germline-derived CDR1 and CDR2 are SGHRS and YFSETQ. CDR3 size: 15 residues. Trimming removed 0 bases from V and 9 bases from J; junction bases left unmatched: 8. The CDR3 region has the DNA TGCGCCAGCAGCTTGGAAGGGACAGGTAGCACGCCCCAGCATTAT. It specifies CASSLEGTGSTPQHY.

This clonotype was recorded many times. The rearrangement joins TRBV12-3 or TRBV12-4 to TRBJ2-1; 11 bases match TRBD2. The CDR3 extends over 16 amino acids. Losses at the gene ends were 3 bases for V and 7 bases for J; bases not matched to a gene: 8. In DNA, the CDR3 is TGTGCCAGCAGTTTCACCACTAGCGGGAGTAGGAATGAGCAGTTCTTC. Its translation: CASSFTTSGSRNEQFF.